This entry is about one T cell receptor (beta chain). Quantitative 5'-RACE with molecular barcodes generated TCR beta libraries. TCRdb called the 5' RACE reads again in MiXCR, with one record for every CDR3 protein. The sample gives 150,000 to 200,000 distinct CDR3 sequences, around 13% of which show up once; approximately 15% is in the top ten. The data were obtained in a study of CD8 T cells in ankylosing spondylitis. This TCR was sampled from a male donor with ankylosing spondylitis or in good health (not recorded which). Sequencing used blood, either unsorted or a sorted T cell fraction (not recorded which).

CDR3: CASSQGGGLAGYEQYF. The CDR3 DNA reads TGTGCCAGCAGCCAAGGGGGGGGACTAGCGGGGTACGAGCAGTACTTC. V and J are TRBV4-2 and TRBJ2-7; 13 nucleotides line up with TRBD2. The CDR3 loop spans 16 amino acids. V lost 1 base and J lost 4; bases outside the gene matches: 4. Germline lookup yields CDR1 LGHNA and CDR2 YNFKEQ.